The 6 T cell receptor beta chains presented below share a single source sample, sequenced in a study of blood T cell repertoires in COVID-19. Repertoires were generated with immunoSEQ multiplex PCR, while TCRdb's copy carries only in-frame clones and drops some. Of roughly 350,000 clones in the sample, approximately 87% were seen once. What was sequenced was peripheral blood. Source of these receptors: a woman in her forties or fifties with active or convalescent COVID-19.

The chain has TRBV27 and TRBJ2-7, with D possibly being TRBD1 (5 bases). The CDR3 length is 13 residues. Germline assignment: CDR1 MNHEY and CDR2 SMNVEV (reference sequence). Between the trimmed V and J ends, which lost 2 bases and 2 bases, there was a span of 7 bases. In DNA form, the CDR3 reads TGTGCCAGCAGTTTAAGACAGACCTACGAGCAGTACTTC. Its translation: CASSLRQTYEQYF.

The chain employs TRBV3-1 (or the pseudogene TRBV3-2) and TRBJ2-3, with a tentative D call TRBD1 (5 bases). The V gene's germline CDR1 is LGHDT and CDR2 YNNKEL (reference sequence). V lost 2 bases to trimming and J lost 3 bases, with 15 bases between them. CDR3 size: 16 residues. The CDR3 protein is CASSQRGAGRTDTQYF. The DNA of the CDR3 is TGTGCCAGCAGCCAAAGGGGCGCCGGTCGAACAGATACGCAGTATTTT.

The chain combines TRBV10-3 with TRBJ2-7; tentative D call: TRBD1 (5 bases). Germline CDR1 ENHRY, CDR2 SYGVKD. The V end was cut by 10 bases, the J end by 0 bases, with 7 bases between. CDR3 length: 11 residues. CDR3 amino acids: CATQDSYEQYF. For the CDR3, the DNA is TGTGCCACACAGGACTCCTACGAGCAGTACTTC.

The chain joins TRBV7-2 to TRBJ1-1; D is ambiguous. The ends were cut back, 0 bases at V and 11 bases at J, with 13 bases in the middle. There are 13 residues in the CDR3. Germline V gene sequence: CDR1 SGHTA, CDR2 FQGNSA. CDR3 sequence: CASSLAWRGSAFF. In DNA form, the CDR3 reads TGTGCCAGCAGCTTAGCTTGGAGAGGTAGCGCTTTCTTT.

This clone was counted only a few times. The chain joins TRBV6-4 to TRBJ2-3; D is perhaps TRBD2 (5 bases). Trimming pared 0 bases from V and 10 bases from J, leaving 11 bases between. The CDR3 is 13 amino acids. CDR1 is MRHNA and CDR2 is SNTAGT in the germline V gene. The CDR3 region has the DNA TGTGCCAGCAGTGACTCTACTAGTAGTTCGCAGTATTTT. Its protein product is CASSDSTSSSQYF.

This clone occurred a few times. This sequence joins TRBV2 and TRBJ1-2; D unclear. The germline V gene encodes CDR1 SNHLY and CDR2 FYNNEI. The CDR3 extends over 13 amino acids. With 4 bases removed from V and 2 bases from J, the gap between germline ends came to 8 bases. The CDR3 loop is CASSGPVNYGYTF. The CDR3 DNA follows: TGTGCCAGCAGTGGCCCAGTCAACTATGGCTACACCTTC.